This T cell receptor beta chain was recovered during a study of blood T cell repertoires in COVID-19. Germline CDR1 and CDR2: LNHDA and SQIVND (reference sequence). Trimming removed 5 bases at V and 2 bases at J, with 10 bases between. CDR3 length equals 13 residues. The table came from immunoSEQ multiplex PCR; TCRdb's copy has only in-frame clones and leaves some out. The sample consists of fewer than 200,000 clones, roughly 81% of them appearing once. The gene calls are TRBV19 and TRBJ2-7; D not certain. Sequenced sample: peripheral blood. The source is a man aged 35-49 years who had recovered from COVID-19. CDR3 loop: CASSPAGAYEQYF. CDR3 DNA: TGTGCCAGTAGTCCGGCAGGCGCCTACGAGCAGTACTTC.